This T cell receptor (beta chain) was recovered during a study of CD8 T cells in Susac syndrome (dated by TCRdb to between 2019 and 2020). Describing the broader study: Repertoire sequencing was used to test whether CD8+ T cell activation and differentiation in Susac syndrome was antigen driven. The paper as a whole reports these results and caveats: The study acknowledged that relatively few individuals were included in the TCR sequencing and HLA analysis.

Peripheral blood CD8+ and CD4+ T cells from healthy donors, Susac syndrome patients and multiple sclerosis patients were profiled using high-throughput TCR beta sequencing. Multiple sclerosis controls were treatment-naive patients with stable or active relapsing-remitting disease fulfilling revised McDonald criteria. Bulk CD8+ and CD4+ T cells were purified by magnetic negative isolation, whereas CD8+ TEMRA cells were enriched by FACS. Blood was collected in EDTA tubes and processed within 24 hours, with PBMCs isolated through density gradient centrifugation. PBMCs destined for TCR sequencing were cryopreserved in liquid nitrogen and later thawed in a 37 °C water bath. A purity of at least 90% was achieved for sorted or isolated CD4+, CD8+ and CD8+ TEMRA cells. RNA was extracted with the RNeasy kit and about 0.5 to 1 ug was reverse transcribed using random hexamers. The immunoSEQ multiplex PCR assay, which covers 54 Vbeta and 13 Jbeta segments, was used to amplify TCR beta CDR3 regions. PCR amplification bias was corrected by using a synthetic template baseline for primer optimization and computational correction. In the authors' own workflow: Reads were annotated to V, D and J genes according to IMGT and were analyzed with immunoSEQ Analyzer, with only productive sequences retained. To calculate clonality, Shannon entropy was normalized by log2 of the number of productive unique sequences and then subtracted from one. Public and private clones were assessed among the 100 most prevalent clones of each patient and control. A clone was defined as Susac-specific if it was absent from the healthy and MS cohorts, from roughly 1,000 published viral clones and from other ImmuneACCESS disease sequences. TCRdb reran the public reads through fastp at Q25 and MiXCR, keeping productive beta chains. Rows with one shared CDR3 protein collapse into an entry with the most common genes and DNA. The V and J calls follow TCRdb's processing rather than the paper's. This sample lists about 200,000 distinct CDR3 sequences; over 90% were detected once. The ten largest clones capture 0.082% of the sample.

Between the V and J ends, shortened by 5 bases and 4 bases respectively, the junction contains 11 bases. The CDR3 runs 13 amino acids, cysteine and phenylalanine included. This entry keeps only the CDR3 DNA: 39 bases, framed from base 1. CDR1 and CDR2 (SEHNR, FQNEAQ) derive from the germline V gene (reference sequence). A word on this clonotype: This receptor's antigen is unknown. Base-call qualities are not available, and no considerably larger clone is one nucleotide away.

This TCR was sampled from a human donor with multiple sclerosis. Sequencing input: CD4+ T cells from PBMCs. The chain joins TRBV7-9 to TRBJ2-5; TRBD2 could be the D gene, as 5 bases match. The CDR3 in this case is CASSPGLRETQYF. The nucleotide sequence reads TGTGCCAGCAGCCCGGGATTGAGAGAGACCCAGTACTTC.